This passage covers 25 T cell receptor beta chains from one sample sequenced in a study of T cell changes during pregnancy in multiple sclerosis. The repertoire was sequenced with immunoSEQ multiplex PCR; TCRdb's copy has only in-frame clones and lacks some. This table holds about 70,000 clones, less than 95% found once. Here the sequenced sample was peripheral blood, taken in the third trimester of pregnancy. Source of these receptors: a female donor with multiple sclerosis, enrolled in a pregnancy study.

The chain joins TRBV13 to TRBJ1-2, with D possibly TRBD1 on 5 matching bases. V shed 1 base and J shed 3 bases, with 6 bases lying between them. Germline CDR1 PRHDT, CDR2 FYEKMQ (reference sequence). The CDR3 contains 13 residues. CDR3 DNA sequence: TGTGCCAGCAGCTTAGCGGGGGACTATGGCTACACCTTC. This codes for CASSLAGDYGYTF. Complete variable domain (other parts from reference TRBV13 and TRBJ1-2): AAGVIQSPRHLIKEKRETATLKCYPIPRHDTVYWYQQGPGQDPQFLISFYEKMQSDKGSIPDRFSAQQFSDYHSELNMSSLELGDSALYFCASSLAGDYGYTFGSGTRLTVV.

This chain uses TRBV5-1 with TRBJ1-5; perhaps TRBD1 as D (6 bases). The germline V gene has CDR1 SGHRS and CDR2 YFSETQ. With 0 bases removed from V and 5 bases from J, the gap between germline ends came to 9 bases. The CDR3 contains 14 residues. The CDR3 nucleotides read TGCGCCAGCAGCTTGGTTGGGGGCGATCAGCCCCAGCATTTT. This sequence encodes CASSLVGGDQPQHF.

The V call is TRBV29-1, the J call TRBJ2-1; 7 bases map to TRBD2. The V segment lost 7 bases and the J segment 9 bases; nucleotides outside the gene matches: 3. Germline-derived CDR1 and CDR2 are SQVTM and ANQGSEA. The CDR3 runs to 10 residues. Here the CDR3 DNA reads TGCAGCGCCGGGGGGTCTGAGCAGTTCTTC. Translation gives CSAGGSEQFF.

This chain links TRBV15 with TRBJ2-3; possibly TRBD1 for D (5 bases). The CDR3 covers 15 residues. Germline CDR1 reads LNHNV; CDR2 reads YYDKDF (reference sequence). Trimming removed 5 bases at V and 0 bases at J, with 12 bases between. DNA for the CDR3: TGTGCCACCAGCTCTCGACAGTCCAGCACAGATACGCAGTATTTT. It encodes CATSSRQSSTDTQYF.

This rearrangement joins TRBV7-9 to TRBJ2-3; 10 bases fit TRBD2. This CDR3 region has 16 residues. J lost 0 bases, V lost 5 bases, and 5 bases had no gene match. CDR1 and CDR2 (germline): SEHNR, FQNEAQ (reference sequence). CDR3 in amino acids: CASSAGTSVSTDTQYF. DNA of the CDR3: TGTGCCAGCAGCGCCGGGACTAGCGTTAGCACAGATACGCAGTATTTT.

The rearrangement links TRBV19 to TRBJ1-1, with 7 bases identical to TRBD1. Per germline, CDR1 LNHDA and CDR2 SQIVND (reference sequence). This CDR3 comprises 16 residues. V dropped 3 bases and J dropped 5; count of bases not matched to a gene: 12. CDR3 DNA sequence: TGTGCCAGTAGTATCCCCACCCTACAGGGGAGGACTGAAGCTTTCTTT. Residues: CASSIPTLQGRTEAFF.

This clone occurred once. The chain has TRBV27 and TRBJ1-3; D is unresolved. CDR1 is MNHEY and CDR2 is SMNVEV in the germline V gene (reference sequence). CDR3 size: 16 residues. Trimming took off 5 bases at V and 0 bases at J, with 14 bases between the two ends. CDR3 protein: CASSLTAGTSGNTIYF. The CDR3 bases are TGTGCCAGCAGTCTAACGGCAGGTACCTCTGGAAACACCATATATTTT.

CDR3 bases: TGCAGCGTTGAACTGGCTAGCGGGGGCACAGATACGCAGTATTTT. This sequence encodes CSVELASGGTDTQYF. The chain joins TRBV29-1 to TRBJ2-3, with 9 bases that match TRBD2. The length of the CDR3 is 15 residues. Germline V gives CDR1 SQVTM, CDR2 ANQGSEA. V lost 2 bases and J lost 1; bases outside the gene matches: 4.

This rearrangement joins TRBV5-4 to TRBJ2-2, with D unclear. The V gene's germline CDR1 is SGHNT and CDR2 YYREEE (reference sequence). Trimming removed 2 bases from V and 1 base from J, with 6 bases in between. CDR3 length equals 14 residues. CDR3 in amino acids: CASSFGKNTGELFF. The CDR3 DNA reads TGTGCCAGCAGCTTTGGCAAGAACACCGGGGAGCTGTTTTTT.

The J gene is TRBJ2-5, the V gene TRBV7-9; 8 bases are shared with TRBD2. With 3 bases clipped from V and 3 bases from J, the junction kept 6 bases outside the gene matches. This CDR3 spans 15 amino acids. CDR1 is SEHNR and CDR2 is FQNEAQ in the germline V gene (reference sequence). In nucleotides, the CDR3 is TGTGCCAGCAGCTTCGGTGTAGCGGGGAAAGAGACCCAGTACTTC. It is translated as CASSFGVAGKETQYF.

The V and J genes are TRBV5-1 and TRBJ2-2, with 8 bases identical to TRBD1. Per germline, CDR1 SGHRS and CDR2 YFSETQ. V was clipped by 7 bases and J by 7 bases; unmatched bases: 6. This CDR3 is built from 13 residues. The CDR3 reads CASRTGTDGELFF. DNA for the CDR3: TGCGCCAGCCGGACAGGGACGGACGGGGAGCTGTTTTTT.

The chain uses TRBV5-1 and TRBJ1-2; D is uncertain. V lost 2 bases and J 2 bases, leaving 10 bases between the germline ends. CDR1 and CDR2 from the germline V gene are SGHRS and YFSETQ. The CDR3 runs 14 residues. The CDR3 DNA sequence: TGCGCCAGCAGCTTAGCGCCAAAGAACTATGGCTACACCTTC. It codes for CASSLAPKNYGYTF. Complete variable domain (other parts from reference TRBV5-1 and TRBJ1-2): KAGVTQTPRYLIKTRGQQVTLSCSPISGHRSVSWYQQTPGQGLQFLFEYFSETQRNKGNFPGRFSGRQFSNSRSEMNVSTLELGDSALYLCASSLAPKNYGYTFGSGTRLTVV.

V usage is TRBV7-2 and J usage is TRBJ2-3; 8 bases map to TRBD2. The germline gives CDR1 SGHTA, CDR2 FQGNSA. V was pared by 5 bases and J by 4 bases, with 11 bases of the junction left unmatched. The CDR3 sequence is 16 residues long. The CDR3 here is CASSQRGGGIADTQYF. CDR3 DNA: TGTGCCAGCAGCCAAAGGGGCGGGGGGATCGCAGATACGCAGTATTTT.

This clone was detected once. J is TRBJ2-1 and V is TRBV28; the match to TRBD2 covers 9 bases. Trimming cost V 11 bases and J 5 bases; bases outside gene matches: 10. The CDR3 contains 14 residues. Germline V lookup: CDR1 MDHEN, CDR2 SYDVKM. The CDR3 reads CAGIQRGDNNEQFF. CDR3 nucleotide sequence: TGTGCCGGCATTCAGCGGGGGGATAACAATGAGCAGTTCTTC.

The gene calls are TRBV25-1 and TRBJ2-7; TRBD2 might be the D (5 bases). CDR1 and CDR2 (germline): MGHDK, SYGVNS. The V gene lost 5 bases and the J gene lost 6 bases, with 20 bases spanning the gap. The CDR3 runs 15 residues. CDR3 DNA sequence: TGTGCCAGCAGTTTCCCTCTCGGAGGAGAGGCCGAGCAGTACTTC. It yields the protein CASSFPLGGEAEQYF.

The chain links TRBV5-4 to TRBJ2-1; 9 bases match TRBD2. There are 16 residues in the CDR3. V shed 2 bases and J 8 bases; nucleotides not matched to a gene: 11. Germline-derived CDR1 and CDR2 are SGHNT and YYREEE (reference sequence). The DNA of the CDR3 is TGTGCCAGCAGCTTAGTGGTTCTAGCGGGGAAAGATGAGCAGTTCTTC. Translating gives CASSLVVLAGKDEQFF.

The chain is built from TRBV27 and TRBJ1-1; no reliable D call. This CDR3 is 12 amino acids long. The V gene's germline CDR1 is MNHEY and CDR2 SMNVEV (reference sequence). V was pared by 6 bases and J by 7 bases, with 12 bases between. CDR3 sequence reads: CASRFFEGEAFF. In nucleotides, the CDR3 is TGTGCCAGCAGATTCTTCGAGGGTGAAGCTTTCTTT.

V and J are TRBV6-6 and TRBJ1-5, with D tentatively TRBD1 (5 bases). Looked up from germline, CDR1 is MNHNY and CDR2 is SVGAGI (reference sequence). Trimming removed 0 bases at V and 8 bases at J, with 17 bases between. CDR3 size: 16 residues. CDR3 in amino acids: CASSYSLRDGEEPQHF. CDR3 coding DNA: TGTGCCAGCAGTTACTCTTTGAGGGACGGGGAGGAGCCCCAGCATTTT.

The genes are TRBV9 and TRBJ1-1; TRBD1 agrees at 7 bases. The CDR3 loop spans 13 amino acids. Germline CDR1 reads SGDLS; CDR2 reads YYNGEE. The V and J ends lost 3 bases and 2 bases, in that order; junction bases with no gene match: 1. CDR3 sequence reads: CASSGDSNTEAFF. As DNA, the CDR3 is TGTGCCAGCAGCGGGGACAGTAACACTGAAGCTTTCTTT.

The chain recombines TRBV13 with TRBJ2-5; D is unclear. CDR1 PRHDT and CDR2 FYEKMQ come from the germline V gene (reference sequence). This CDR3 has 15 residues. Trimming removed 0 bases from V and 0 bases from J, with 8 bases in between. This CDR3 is CASSLGQNNQETQYF. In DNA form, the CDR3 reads TGTGCCAGCAGCTTAGGGCAGAATAACCAAGAGACCCAGTACTTC. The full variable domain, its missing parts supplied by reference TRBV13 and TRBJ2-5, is AAGVIQSPRHLIKEKRETATLKCYPIPRHDTVYWYQQGPGQDPQFLISFYEKMQSDKGSIPDRFSAQQFSDYHSELNMSSLELGDSALYFCASSLGQNNQETQYFGPGTRLLVL.

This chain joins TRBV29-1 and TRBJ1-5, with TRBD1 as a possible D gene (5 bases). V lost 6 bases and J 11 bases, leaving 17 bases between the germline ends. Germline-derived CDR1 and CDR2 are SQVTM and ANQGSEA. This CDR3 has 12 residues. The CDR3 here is CSVDDGGVAQHF. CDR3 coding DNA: TGCAGCGTGGACGACGGGGGAGTAGCCCAGCATTTT. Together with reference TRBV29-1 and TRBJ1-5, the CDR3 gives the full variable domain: SAVISQKPSRDICQRGTSLTIQCQVDSQVTMMFWYRQQPGQSLTLIATANQGSEATYESGFVIDKFPISRPNLTFSTLTVSNMSPEDSSIYLCSVDDGGVAQHFGDGTRLSIL.

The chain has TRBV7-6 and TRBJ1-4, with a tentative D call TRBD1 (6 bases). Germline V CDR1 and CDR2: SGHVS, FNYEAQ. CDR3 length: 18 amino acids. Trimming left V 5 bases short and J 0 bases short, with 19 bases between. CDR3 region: CASSRKAGAGATNEKLFF. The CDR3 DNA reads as TGTGCCAGCAGCCGAAAGGCAGGGGCGGGGGCAACTAATGAAAAACTGTTTTTT.

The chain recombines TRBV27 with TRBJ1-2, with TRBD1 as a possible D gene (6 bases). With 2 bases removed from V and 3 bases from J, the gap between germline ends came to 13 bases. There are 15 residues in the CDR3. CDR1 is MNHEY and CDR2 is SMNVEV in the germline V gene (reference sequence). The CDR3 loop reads CASSLTGRGDYGYTF. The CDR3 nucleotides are TGTGCCAGCAGTTTAACGGGCAGGGGTGACTATGGCTACACCTTC.

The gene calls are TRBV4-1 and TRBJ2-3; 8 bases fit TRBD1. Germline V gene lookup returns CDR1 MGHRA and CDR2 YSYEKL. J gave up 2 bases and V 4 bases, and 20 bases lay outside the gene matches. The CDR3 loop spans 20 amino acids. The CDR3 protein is CASSPQGRGRWGPNTDTQYF. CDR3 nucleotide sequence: TGCGCCAGCAGCCCCCAGGGCAGGGGGCGATGGGGGCCTAACACAGATACGCAGTATTTT.

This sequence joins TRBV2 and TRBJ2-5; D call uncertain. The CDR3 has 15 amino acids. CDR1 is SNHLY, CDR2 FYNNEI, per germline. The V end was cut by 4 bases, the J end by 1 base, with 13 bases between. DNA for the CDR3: TGTGCCAGCAGTGTTGGTACAGCTATCCAAGAGACCCAGTACTTC. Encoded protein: CASSVGTAIQETQYF.